This TCR beta chain was identified in a study of patients and donors after allogeneic stem cell transplantation. TCRdb reprocessed the RT-PCR reads with MiXCR, giving one entry per CDR3 protein. This repertoire shows about 96,000 distinct CDR3 sequences, approximately 49% found once; its top ten account for 60% to 75%. The V gene's germline CDR1 is SGHAT and CDR2 FQNNGV. The junction had 8 bases not matched to a gene; V was cut back by 5 bases and J by 0 bases. The CDR3 contains 17 residues. The sample consisted of blood, either unsorted or a sorted T cell fraction (not recorded which). The chain carries TRBV11-2 and TRBJ1-5, with 9 bases fitting TRBD1. The TCR was taken from a human donor who was either an allogeneic HSCT recipient or a stem cell or donor lymphocyte infusion donor (not recorded which). It is not recorded whose cells these are; they may come from a transplant donor. The CDR3 is CASSGGDRAHSNQPQHF. For the CDR3, the DNA is TGTGCCAGCAGCGGCGGGGACAGGGCACATAGCAATCAGCCCCAGCATTTT.